The text below deals with one TCR beta chain. Its cognate antigen is unknown. This CDR3 spans 16 amino acids. CDR1 and CDR2 (germline): SGHTA, FQGNSA. Trimming removed 6 bases from V and 1 base from J; junction bases left unmatched: 10. Method: immunoSEQ multiplex PCR; TCRdb's copy keeps in-frame clones and lacks some. Of around 2.1 million clones in the sample, about 92% were seen once. The data were taken from a study of shared clonotypes between healthy human individuals. On the study more broadly: Plates per donor: three CD4 naive, three CD4 memory, two CD8 naive, one CD8 memory. Overall study results and limits: What limited the represented genetic and exposure-history diversity was the small number of donors. Non-shared clonotypes displayed generation probabilities falling below those of clonotypes present in all four donors. Clonotype sharing across donors was expected to vary with sequencing depth.

Naive CD8 populations comprised CD45RO-negative cells positively selected for CCR7, excluding terminally differentiated effector memory CD45RA+ cells. This chain uses TRBV7-2 with TRBJ2-3; TRBD2 aligns across 7 bases. The sequencing sample was made of naive CD8+ T cells from PBMCs. This receptor was identified in a man aged 18 to 35 in good health. Some clones in this sample may be carry-over from other donors' samples. The CDR3 nucleotides read TGTGCCAGCAGGGGGTGGCGGGAGCTGGGCACAGATACGCAGTATTTT. The encoded protein is CASRGWRELGTDTQYF.